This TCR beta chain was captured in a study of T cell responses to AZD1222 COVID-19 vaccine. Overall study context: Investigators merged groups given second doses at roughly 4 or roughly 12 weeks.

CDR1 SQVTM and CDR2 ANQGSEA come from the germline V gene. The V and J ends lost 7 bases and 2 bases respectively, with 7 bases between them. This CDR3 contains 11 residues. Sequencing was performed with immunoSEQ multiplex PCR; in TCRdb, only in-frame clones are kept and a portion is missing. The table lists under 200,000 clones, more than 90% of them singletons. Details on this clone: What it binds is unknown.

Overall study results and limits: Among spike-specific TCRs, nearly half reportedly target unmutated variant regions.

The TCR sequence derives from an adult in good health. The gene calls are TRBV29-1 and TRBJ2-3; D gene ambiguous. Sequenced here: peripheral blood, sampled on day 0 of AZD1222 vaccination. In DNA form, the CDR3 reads TGCAGCGACCTAAACACAGATACGCAGTATTTT. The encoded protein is CSDLNTDTQYF.